This T cell receptor beta chain was observed in a study of blood T cell repertoires in COVID-19. Study context: COVID-19 samples, acute and convalescent, were from the United States, Italy and Spain.

Per the study methods: How many nucleated cells were present was estimated from reference gene primer amplification. Some clones are missing from TCRdb's copy, which holds only in-frame ones; the method was immunoSEQ multiplex PCR. V and J calls and clone size follow that table, whereas D and trimming were derived from the DNA. The sample records 180,000 or so clones, about 80% being singletons. The CDR3 sequence is 13 residues long. Germline CDR1 and CDR2: SNHLY and FYNNEI. V trimming: 6 bases; J trimming: 7 bases; junction bases outside the gene matches: 5. The chain carries TRBV2 and TRBJ1-4, with 7 bases lining up with TRBD1. Source material: peripheral blood. This receptor was taken from a human donor with acute or convalescent COVID-19. The donor label of this sample is uncertain. Written as DNA, the CDR3 is TGTGCCAGCAGGGTACAGGGGCCTGAAAAACTGTTTTTT. The encoded protein is CASRVQGPEKLFF.